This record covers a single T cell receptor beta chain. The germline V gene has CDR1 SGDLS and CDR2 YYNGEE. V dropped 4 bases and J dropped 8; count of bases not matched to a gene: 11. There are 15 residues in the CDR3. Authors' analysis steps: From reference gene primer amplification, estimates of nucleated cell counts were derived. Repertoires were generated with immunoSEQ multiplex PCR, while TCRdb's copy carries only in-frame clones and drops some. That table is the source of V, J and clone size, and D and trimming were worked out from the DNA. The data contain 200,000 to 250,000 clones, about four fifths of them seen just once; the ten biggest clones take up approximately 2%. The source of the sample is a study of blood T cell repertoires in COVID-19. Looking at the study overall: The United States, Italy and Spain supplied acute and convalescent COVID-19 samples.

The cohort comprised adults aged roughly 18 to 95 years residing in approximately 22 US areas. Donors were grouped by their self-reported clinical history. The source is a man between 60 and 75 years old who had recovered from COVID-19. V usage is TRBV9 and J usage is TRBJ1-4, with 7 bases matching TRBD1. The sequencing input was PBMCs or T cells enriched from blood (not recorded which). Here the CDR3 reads CASSRRQGSEEKLFF. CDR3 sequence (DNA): TGTGCCAGCAGCAGGCGACAGGGTTCTGAGGAAAAACTGTTTTTT. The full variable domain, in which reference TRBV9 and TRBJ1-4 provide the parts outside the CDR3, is DSGVTQTPKHLITATGQRVTLRCSPRSGDLSVYWYQQSLDQGLQFLIQYYNGEERAKGNILERFSAQQFPDLHSELNLSSLELGDSALYFCASSRRQGSEEKLFFGSGTQLSVL.